The entry below describes one T cell receptor (beta chain). The specificity of this receptor is unknown. No base quality values were provided; no much bigger clone lies one nucleotide off. The germline ends are 14 bases apart after V is trimmed by 5 bases and J by 4 bases. The CDR3 spans 15 residues, from the cysteine through the phenylalanine. The DNA shown is the 45-base CDR3, in frame from base 1. As encoded in the germline V gene, CDR1 is MNHEY while CDR2 is SVGAGI. The library was made by the immunoSEQ multiplex PCR assay. A mixture of 60 forward primers for TCR Vbeta segments and 13 reverse primers for TCR Jbeta segments was used in the multiplex PCR. The CDR3 region of rearranged TCR beta genes was amplified from genomic DNA by a multiplex PCR assay. Amplified TCR beta libraries were sequenced as 87-base-pair reads on the Illumina HiSeq System. Turning to the authors' computational methods: A later analysis tallied around 87 million unique TCR beta chains across the 700 or so repertoires, and about 12 million of those chains were shared by two or more donors. Raw reads were error-corrected and collapsed into unique sequences by a nearest-neighbor algorithm in which closely related sequences were merged to remove PCR and sequencing errors. Alignment of CDR3 sequences to IMGT reference sequences was used to assign V, D and J gene segments. Each retained sequence needed at least a six-nucleotide match to both a V gene segment and a J gene segment. A rearrangement counted as productive if the CDR3 had no stop codons and remained in frame with V and J, and every other rearrangement counted as non-productive. CDR3 was defined by IMGT convention, running from the second conserved V-encoded cysteine to the conserved J-encoded phenylalanine. Sequences without an unambiguous match to a single V gene segment were excluded from the earlier analysis of approximately 560 of the donors. In an earlier analysis of almost 600 of the donors, a V segment was called functional when productive rearrangements were above 56.7%, and segregating when the standard deviation between donors exceeded 5%. To diagnose cytomegalovirus status from the catalog of TCR beta chain sequences, a statistical classification framework was built. In a later analysis, V and J genes were assigned by comparing TCR nucleotide sequences against IMGT/GENE-DB human TR gene sequences. Using the TCRdist pipeline, a later analysis assigned CDR3 sequences along with most-parsimonious VDJ recombination scenarios. In a later analysis, every TCR beta chain was defined by the combination of its CDR3 amino acid sequence and its V-gene family, and reads without a unique V-gene family were dropped. A later analysis removed roughly 590 highly shared, low-generation-probability nucleotide sequences to deal with suspected cross-contamination and a sequencing artifact. A later analysis calculated a clonal expansion index for each public chain from normalized within-repertoire ranks of inferred template counts. A later analysis computed generation probabilities with a VDJ recombination model fitted to out-of-frame rearrangements, and checked the results against IGoR. In a later analysis, TCR-TCR, TCR-HLA and TCR-CMV co-occurrence was scored with hypergeometric tests, and a repertoire-size bias correction was applied to TCR pairs. False discovery rates were estimated in a later analysis by permuting HLA or CMV assignments 20 times. A later analysis grouped co-occurring TCRs with DBSCAN, adding TCRdist sequence similarity when clustering within HLA-allele-positive subsets. For co-occurrence clustering, repertoires with fewer than 30,000 or more than 120,000 public chains were excluded, along with five repertoires with anomalous nucleotide sharing. TCRdb limited this immuneACCESS table to in-frame rearrangements with V and J called. A share of clones is missing; checked studies link under half to unresolved V genes, and the rest is unexplained. V, J and clone size are taken as reported in that table, and D and trimming were inferred from the DNA itself. A total of 90,000 to 150,000 clones appear in this sample, roughly 65% of them only once. The top ten clonotypes cover 9% to 10% of the sample.

In total, roughly 710 healthy bone marrow donors made up the cohort. At the time of sampling, every cohort member was nominally healthy, though immune exposures that went unrecorded were likely present. The donor tested CMV seropositive, placing the donor among the roughly 270 seropositive members of the cohort. A peripheral blood sample was collected from each donor, and TCR beta sequencing was performed on peripheral blood mononuclear cells. The Qiagen DNeasy Blood Extraction Kit was used to extract genomic DNA from the blood cell samples. The data originate from a study of cytomegalovirus exposure and HLA in healthy donors listed by TCRdb under 2017. Broadly, across the study: In an earlier analysis of under 600 of the donors, less than 350 Gb of sequence data and some 120 million unique TCR beta sequences from approximately 180 million T cells were reported. A later analysis re-examined previously published TCR beta repertoires from roughly 650 donors and added high-resolution HLA genotyping to investigate patterns of TCR occurrence. Across around 400 genotyped donors of the cohort, an average of about 200,000 unique TCR beta nucleotide sequences per donor were sequenced, and approximately 19% of those sequences were non-productive. Every discovery cohort repertoire had been produced on one sequencing platform. Among the roughly 370 genotyped donors, approximately 81% belonged to the genetic ancestry cluster associated with self-reported Caucasian donors. A later genetic analysis used genome-wide SNP genotypes for about three fifths of the 666 donors, treating that subset as a discovery cohort. Rather than using new phenotypic data, the later analysis identified candidate immune exposures from TCR beta sequences and from how often those sequences occurred across donors. The study combined high-throughput TCR immunosequencing, statistical association of individual TCRs with disease status, and machine learning to predict cytomegalovirus infection status. In an earlier analysis of 550 to 700 of the donors, high-throughput TCR beta sequencing was used to judge whether each TCR beta V gene segment behaved as functional or pseudogenic. Besides the first cohort of approximately 670 subjects, a separate validation cohort made up of 120 different subjects was used. The study used immunosequencing to profile the T cell repertoires of 666 subjects and linked those repertoires to cytomegalovirus serostatus. Roughly five DR-DQ haplotypes were treated as single units for association and clustering because of strong linkage in the cohort. Donor age, sex, ethnicity and CMV serostatus were compiled together with the repertoire data. About 280 gigabases of sequencing data and around 90 million unique TCR sequences made up an early release that covered approximately 650 HLA-typed donors. HLA typing covered class I and class II loci at four-digit resolution. Typing coverage differed by locus: A, B, C, DRB1 and DQB1 were typed in about 620-640 donors, DQA1 in 500 to 550, DPA1 in some 570, and DPB1 in just under 490. The study aimed to test whether cataloging public T cell receptors could reveal signatures of past pathogen exposure.

General findings and caveats noted by the study authors: In a later genetic analysis, fewer N-insertions in productive TCRs were reported among donors in an Asian-associated ancestry cluster than the roughly 700-donor mean. Several of the top co-occurrence clusters appeared to be linked to parvovirus B19, influenza, CMV and Epstein-Barr virus, according to a later analysis. CMV serostatus was the only immune exposure information available for the cohort. In a later analysis, around 17,000 TCR beta sequences were associated with specific HLA alleles at a false discovery rate of 0.05. Cytomegalovirus status was reported to be diagnosed by the classifier with high specificity and sensitivity in both the original and validation cohorts. Because counts were too low, some 17 rarely observed V segments, including chromosome 9 orphons, were excluded from the earlier analysis of 500 to 700 of the donors. In a later analysis, most CMV-associated TCR beta chains were found to appear HLA-restricted, with HLA associations seemingly driven largely by CMV exposure. Because HLA typing was unavailable for some donors at each locus, only the typed subset was used in association tests. A further reported finding was that TCR beta sequences accurately predicted the HLA-A and HLA-B alleles for most subjects in the first cohort. In an earlier analysis of 450 to 750 of the donors, most TCR beta V segments appeared in productive rearrangements about 87% or about 30% of the time, broadly matching IMGT annotations. The presence/absence analyses assumed that sequencing depth was roughly uniform across donors, and that assumption may not be true. A later genetic analysis associated a missense DCLRE1C variant with V-gene and J-gene trimming of TCR beta chains, and an independent cohort replicated the association. While some public TCRs were present in many individuals, most TCR sequences turned up only very rarely across donors. A few of the identified cytomegalovirus-associated TCR beta chains were confirmed in vitro to be specific for cytomegalovirus antigens. In a later analysis, the rate of TCR association differed among HLA loci, with DRB1 alleles having the most associated TCRs and HLA-C alleles having the fewest. The cohort was sequenced for TCR beta chains only, and without alpha or paired-chain data the features that could be detected were limited. The 87-base-pair reads could not distinguish some IMGT-functional V segments, including TRBV6-2 and TRBV6-3, so those segments were excluded. In the study, 164 TCR beta chains were listed as associated with cytomegalovirus. A cluster of highly shared sequence variants was judged likely to represent a technical artifact of the sequencing pipeline. Compared with equally common non-associated chains, HLA-associated TCR beta chains in a later analysis were more clonally expanded and had lower generation probabilities. When HLA alleles, especially DR and DQ, strongly co-occurred, attributing TCR associations to individual alleles was difficult. The authors suggested that the approach could potentially be generalized to other disease states and immunological phenotypes. Linkage disequilibrium might explain the correlated functional status among segregating V segments, but an unknown experimental factor could not be excluded.

Recombination joined TRBV6-5 with TRBJ1-4; TRBD1 is perhaps the D gene, given 5 matching bases. Sequencing was performed on PBMCs. The TCR comes from a man in his forties in good health and CMV-seropositive. The nucleotide sequence is TGTGCCAGCAGTCAAAAGGCGGGGCTTAATGAAAAACTGTTTTTT. This yields the protein CASSQKAGLNEKLFF.